This TCR beta chain was observed in a study of shared clonotypes between healthy human individuals. Whole-study results and caveats: Blood was the only sampled material, and tissue repertoires likely differ.

This clone has just one count. Antigen: not known. This CDR3 comprises 16 residues. J was trimmed by 4 bases and V by 3 bases; bases with no gene match: 10. Germline V gene data show CDR1 as KGHSH and CDR2 as LQKENI. A deep-level run was used for the assay. TCRdb's copy holds only in-frame clones and misses some; the assay was immunoSEQ multiplex PCR. The data show about 1 million clones, more than 65% seen once. The chain uses TRBV18 and TRBJ2-3; TRBD2 agrees at 7 bases. Sequencing was done on a sample of memory CD4+ T cells sorted from blood. Specified subset: CD45RA-negative fraction. The TCR sequence derives from a man between 18 and 29 years old in good health. The CDR3 region is CASSPSSAAGADTQYF. CDR3 nucleotides: TGTGCCAGCTCACCGAGTAGCGCGGCGGGGGCAGATACGCAGTATTTT.